This T cell receptor beta chain was recorded in a study of T cells in Graves' hyperthyroidism and ophthalmopathy. Points from the study as a whole: Within blood appeared most thyroid clonotypes that had expanded above 0.001. Ophthalmopathy cases were set apart from stable hyperthyroidism by a 13 V-J model.

CDR3 length equals 16 residues. Germline loops: CDR1 WNHNN, CDR2 SYGVQD (reference sequence). Trimming removed 6 bases from V and 2 bases from J; junction bases left unmatched: 11. This clonotype came up many times. Its specificity is not known. The TCR beta CDR3 regions underwent amplification using RNA transcripts as the source. Using the HTBI primer set, a first-round RT-PCR was run on the TCR CDR3. In TCRdb, the multiplex PCR reads were re-called with MiXCR into one record per CDR3 protein. The data contain approximately 420,000 distinct CDR3 sequences, under 15% of them singletons. V and J are TRBV10-1 and TRBJ2-3; 7 nucleotides agree with TRBD1. The sequenced material came from blood. This receptor was identified in a woman aged 30 to 39 with Graves' hyperthyroidism. The DNA of the CDR3 is TGCGCCAGCAGCCCTCTCCAGACAGGGTACACAGATACGCAGTATTTT. This translates into CASSPLQTGYTDTQYF.